These T cell receptor beta chains were read from a single sample in a study of cytomegalovirus exposure and HLA in healthy donors. Method: immunoSEQ multiplex PCR; TCRdb's copy keeps in-frame clones and lacks some. The sample shows over 100,000 clones, 70% to 75% of them seen only once. The sample comprised PBMCs. These receptors were obtained from a woman aged 40-49 years in good health and CMV-seropositive. CDR3s include the opening cysteine and the closing phenylalanine or tryptophan. D genes are given only for firm matches. Only part of the rows carry a size: once, few, many, or a class if the clone is expanded.

j_call clone_size d_call v_call cdr3_nt cdr3_aa
TRBJ1-2 NA NA TRBV18 TGTGCCAGCTCACACTACAAGGGGACACCGACGTCTAACTATGGCTACACCTTC CASSHYKGTPTSNYGYTF
TRBJ1-6 NA NA TRBV9 TGTGCCAGCAGTAGACAGGACTGGAATTCACCCCTCCACTTT CASSRQDWNSPLHF
TRBJ1-2 NA NA TRBV7-2 TGTGCCAGCAGCTTATGGCCGGGAGATGGCTACACCTTC CASSLWPGDGYTF
TRBJ2-7 NA TRBD2 TRBV18 TGTGCCAGCTCATCGCCGGGACTAGCGGGAGGCGAGCAGTACTTC CASSSPGLAGGEQYF
TRBJ1-5 NA TRBD1 TRBV5-1 TGCGCCAGCAGCTTGGAGGGACAGGGTAATCAGCCCCAGCATTTT CASSLEGQGNQPQHF
TRBJ1-1 NA TRBD1 TRBV7-9 TGTGCCAGCAGCTTGGGGGACAGGGGGGCCACTGAAGCTTTCTTT CASSLGDRGATEAFF
TRBJ2-1 NA TRBD2 TRBV7-6 TGTGCCAGCAGGATAGACGGGAGGGCCATCAATGAGCAGTTCTTC CASRIDGRAINEQFF
TRBJ1-1 NA NA TRBV5-4 TGTGCCAGCAGCTTGGGCGGTCCCTCGGGGGAAGCTTTCTTT CASSLGGPSGEAFF
TRBJ1-2 NA NA TRBV18 TGTGCCAGCTCTCAGGACAGAGGACCTAACTATGGCTACACCTTC CASSQDRGPNYGYTF
TRBJ2-1 NA TRBD2 TRBV7-3 TGTGCCAGCAGCCCAAGTGGGACTAGCTACAATGAGCAGTTCTTC CASSPSGTSYNEQFF
TRBJ1-4 once TRBD1 TRBV28 TGTGCCAGCAGTCCCGACGGGACAGGAAATATTCCCCAGGCCAAGGGAAAACTGTTTTTT CASSPDGTGNIPQAKGKLFF
TRBJ1-1 NA NA TRBV14 TGTGCCAGCAGCCAAGATTATGGAGGGATGAACACTGAAGCTTTCTTT CASSQDYGGMNTEAFF
TRBJ2-1 NA NA TRBV7-2 TGTGCCAGCAGCTTAGGAATCTGGAGCTCCTACAATGAGCAGTTCTTC CASSLGIWSSYNEQFF
TRBJ2-7 few NA TRBV28 TGTGCCAGCAGCCGGGGGTACGAGCAGTACTTC CASSRGYEQYF
TRBJ2-5 NA NA TRBV7-2 TGTGCCAGCAGCCCTACCCCCGGGGAGACCCAGTACTTC CASSPTPGETQYF
TRBJ1-1 NA TRBD1 TRBV5-1 TGCGCCAGCAGCTTGGAGGGGGCGCATTTAGCTTTCTTT CASSLEGAHLAFF
TRBJ2-7 NA NA TRBV6-1 TGTGCCAGCAGTGATCCCGGACAGCCCTCCTACGAGCAGTACTTC CASSDPGQPSYEQYF
TRBJ1-5 few NA TRBV19 TGTGCCAGTAGTATAATGGGGGCAGCGGGCAATCAGCCCCAGCATTTT CASSIMGAAGNQPQHF
TRBJ2-1 NA NA TRBV29-1 TGCAGCGGCACGAAGCTGTCGAATGAGCAGTTCTTC CSGTKLSNEQFF
TRBJ2-7 NA TRBD2 TRBV25-1 TGTGCCAGCAGTTCCCACTCTAGCGGGGCGGGCCACGAGCAGTACTTC CASSSHSSGAGHEQYF
TRBJ1-4 NA TRBD1 TRBV6-5 TGTGCCAGCAGGGGTACAGGGGCAACTAATGAAAAACTGTTTTTT CASRGTGATNEKLFF
TRBJ2-3 once NA TRBV27 TGTGCCAGCAGCCCGGGACTGCTTTCTAGCACAGATACGCAGTATTTT CASSPGLLSSTDTQYF
TRBJ1-5 NA NA TRBV4-3 TGCGCCAGCAGCCCCGGACTGAGTCAGCCCCAGCATTTT CASSPGLSQPQHF
TRBJ1-1 once NA TRBV27 TGTGCCAGCAGTTTAGAGGGGGACACTGAAGCTTTCTTT CASSLEGDTEAFF
TRBJ1-2 NA NA TRBV5-1 TGCGCCAGCAGCGTACCGGGACTGCCCAACTCTGGCTACACCTTC CASSVPGLPNSGYTF
TRBJ2-1 NA TRBD2 TRBV2 TGTGCCAGCAGGGCTGGACTAGGTCGGAGCAATGAGCAGTTCTTC CASRAGLGRSNEQFF
TRBJ2-1 NA TRBD1 TRBV4-3 TGCGCCAGCAGCCAAGATACAGGGGGCTCCTACTATGAGCAGTTCTTC CASSQDTGGSYYEQFF
TRBJ1-4 NA NA TRBV5-1 TGCGCCAGCAGCTCGGGACAAATTAATGAAAAACTGTTTTTT CASSSGQINEKLFF
TRBJ2-3 NA TRBD2 TRBV7-9 TGTGCCAGCAGCTCGACGACTAGCGCAATCACAGATACGCAGTATTTT CASSSTTSAITDTQYF
TRBJ2-1 NA NA TRBV30 TGTGCCTGGAAATTGAGATATGAGCAGTTCTTC CAWKLRYEQFF
TRBJ1-3 NA NA TRBV28 TGTGCCAGCAGTTCGCAGGGGTCTGGAAACACCATATATTTT CASSSQGSGNTIYF
TRBJ1-1 NA NA TRBV12-5 TGTGCTAGTGGCCTCAGGGAGAACACTGAAGCTTTCTTT CASGLRENTEAFF
TRBJ1-1 NA TRBD1 TRBV7-9 TGTGCCAGCAGCTTAATACAGGGGTTTTGGAACACTGAAGCTTTCTTT CASSLIQGFWNTEAFF
TRBJ1-1 few NA TRBV6-1 TGTGCCAGCAAAACAGGTATCCGTGAAGCTTTCTTT CASKTGIREAFF
TRBJ1-1 few NA TRBV4-1 TGCGCCAGCAGCAGGGGGATCGCTGAAGCTTTCTTT CASSRGIAEAFF
TRBJ2-3 NA TRBD1 TRBV29-1 TGCAGCGTGGCCGGGACAGGCGGGTTCACAGATACGCAGTATTTT CSVAGTGGFTDTQYF
TRBJ1-2 few TRBD1 TRBV27 TGTGCCAGCAGTCCAGGACAGGGCCGCTATGGCTACACCTTC CASSPGQGRYGYTF
TRBJ1-3 NA NA TRBV6-6 TGTGCCACCCGGGGGACGGGGGTCTCTGGAAACACCATATATTTT CATRGTGVSGNTIYF
TRBJ2-3 NA NA TRBV6-5 TGTGCCAGCAGGTACACAGATACGCAGTATTTT CASRYTDTQYF
TRBJ2-2 NA TRBD1 TRBV19 TGTGCCAGTAGTATTGGGACAGGGGCCAACACCGGGGAGCTGTTTTTT CASSIGTGANTGELFF